This T cell receptor (beta chain) was identified during a study of blood T cell repertoires in COVID-19. Whole-study context: Nucleic acid was either cDNA or gDNA, and it came from T cells, B-cell-depleted T cells, or PBMCs.

With 7 bases removed from V and 10 bases from J, the gap between germline ends came to 16 bases. From germline, CDR1 is SNHLY and CDR2 FYNNEI. The CDR3 is 13 amino acids. Original data processing: Counts of nucleated cells, estimated from reference gene primer amplification, were obtained. Sequenced by immunoSEQ multiplex PCR; TCRdb stores in-frame clones only, minus some. The V and J calls and clone size come from that table; D and trimming were worked out from the DNA. The sample includes hundreds of thousands of clones, roughly 85% seen only once; the top ten take around 7.2%. The chain recombines TRBV2 with TRBJ1-4, with a weak D call TRBD1 (5 bases). Sequencing used peripheral blood. The receptor comes from a human donor in a cohort sampled during active COVID-19. This CDR3 is CASTGQGGGKLFF. In DNA, the CDR3 is TGTGCCAGCACGGGTCAGGGAGGAGGAAAACTGTTTTTT.